This T cell receptor (beta chain) derives from a study of beta chain features in type 1 diabetes. The sequenced template was cDNA made from the entire isolated RNA. The assay was immunoSEQ multiplex PCR, and TCRdb's table has in-frame clones only and misses some. The sample has roughly 250,000 clones, around 20% seen once. For this clone: Its antigen is not identified.

Points from the study as a whole: All four CD4+ subsets from Type 1 diabetes patients carried moderately but significantly shorter TCRB CDR3s. There were fewer insertions and more deletions at the VDJ junctions of type 1 diabetes patients.

The sequence derives from a woman in her thirties or forties with type 1 diabetes. The sample consisted of naive CD4+ T cells from blood.

The CDR3 here is CASSLLPRGPQHF. The CDR3 DNA reads as TGCGCCAGCAGCCTCCTACCCCGGGGGCCCCAGCATTTT. The chain employs TRBV4-1 and TRBJ1-5; the D is unclear. Germline V CDR1 and CDR2: MGHRA, YSYEKL. The CDR3 runs 13 residues. V lost 4 bases and J lost 9, with 13 bases in between.